The present T cell receptor (beta chain) was sequenced within a study of blood T cell repertoires in COVID-19. On the study more broadly: PBMCs, B-cell-depleted T cells, or T cells were the source of the cDNA or gDNA that made up the material.

Methods used by the authors: Amplification from reference gene primers served as the basis for estimated nucleated cell counts. The data were produced by immunoSEQ multiplex PCR, yet TCRdb's version contains in-frame clones alone and is incomplete. Clone size and V and J calls were adopted from that table, with D and trimming inferred from the DNA. Of 160,000 or so clones listed, roughly nine tenths were seen once; the top ten hold roughly 1.2%. Researchers sorted participants into cohorts using their self-reported clinical history. V lost 7 bases and J 1 base, leaving 9 bases between the germline ends. Germline V CDR1 and CDR2: LNHDA, SQIVND (reference sequence). The CDR3 length is 13 residues.

Sequenced material: PBMCs or T cells enriched from blood (not recorded which). V is TRBV19 and J is TRBJ2-3; no reliable D call. The TCR comes from a human donor with acute COVID-19. The donor label of this sample is uncertain. The CDR3 is CASKPGGTDTQYF. CDR3 bases: TGTGCCAGTAAACCTGGAGGCACAGATACGCAGTATTTT.